This T cell receptor (beta chain) was profiled in a study of blood T cell repertoires in COVID-19. Study as a whole: Sites across the United States, Italy and Spain contributed samples from acute and convalescent COVID-19. T cells, B-cell-depleted T cells, or PBMCs provided the cDNA or gDNA that served as material.

Per the original methods: Quantification of nucleated cells was approximated via reference gene primer amplification. Clones were read by immunoSEQ multiplex PCR, and TCRdb kept only the in-frame ones, dropping some. V and J calls and clone size come straight from that table; D and trimming were deduced from the DNA. The sample records approximately 110,000 clones, around 76% being singletons. The receptor was derived from a woman between 70 and 85 years old with acute or convalescent COVID-19. What was sequenced was peripheral blood.

The CDR3 spells CASSEVRRDIDNEQFF. The CDR3 DNA sequence: TGTGCCAGCAGTGAAGTCAGGAGGGATATTGACAATGAGCAGTTCTTC. The genes are TRBV25-1 and TRBJ2-1; a possible D gene is TRBD2 (6 bases). This CDR3 has 16 amino acids. Germline V gene sequence: CDR1 MGHDK, CDR2 SYGVNS. V was clipped by 2 bases and J by 5 bases, with 16 bases between them.